This TCR beta chain was profiled in a study of graft-versus-host responses after intestinal transplantation listed by TCRdb under 2021. In the study overall: The transplants that recipients received were multivisceral, liver-intestinal, or isolated intestinal. Every recipient was given anti-thymocyte globulin induction, then maintenance tacrolimus and steroids for roughly 3 years. Bulk TCR-beta CDR3 sequencing was used to track graft-versus-host and host-versus-graft alloreactive T cell clones in the graft, circulation and bone marrow after intestinal transplantation. Alloreactive clones were identified by sequencing pre-transplant mixed lymphocyte reaction products and comparing these products with unstimulated pre-transplant donor and recipient T cells. Of the approximately 24 intestinal transplant recipients enrolled in the cohort, one of whom was a retransplant, a few patients without pretransplant specimens were excluded. A peak of at least 4% donor T cells among recipient peripheral blood mononuclear cells was the definition used for donor T cell macrochimerism. Samples from a few later patients were sequenced in-house on an Illumina MiSeq with MiXCR processing rather than by the commercial service. What the study reported, not specific to this receptor: Early after transplant, declines in HvG clones were associated with peak levels of circulating GvH clones. In patients with donor T cell macrochimerism, the allografts had high GvH to HvG T cell clonal ratios. GvH clones were detected in recipient bone marrow, and some appeared earlier in ileal mucosa or blood, consistent with an intestinal mucosal origin. Conclusions were limited by the relatively low number and heterogeneity of intestinal transplant patients.

The time point label of this sample denotes: cells obtained before transplantation from donor or recipient. CD3+CD4+ and CD3+CD8+ populations were FACS-sorted from unstimulated pre-transplant donor and recipient cells taken from spleen or lymph nodes. V is shortened by 8 bases, J by 6 bases, and the region joining them spans 16 bases. CDR1 and CDR2 are read off the germline V gene (reference sequence) as MNHEY and SMNVEV. The CDR3 goes from the cysteine to the phenylalanine over 14 residues. Here the CDR3 DNA is all that survives: 42 bases in frame from base 1. Library prep was done by the immunoSEQ multiplex PCR assay. For most patients, genomic DNA was isolated using the Qiagen DNeasy Blood and Tissue Kit and was shipped frozen to Adaptive Biotechnologies for TCR sequencing. For most patients, high-throughput TCR-beta CDR3 sequencing of genomic DNA was performed by Adaptive Biotechnologies. The authors' analysis ran thus. TCR sequencing data for some 17 patients were retrieved from Adaptive's ImmunoSEQ software; three other patients were processed with MiXCR and VDJtools. To correct CD4 versus CD8 sorting errors, any sequence found in both subsets at a frequency ratio below 5:1 was removed. CDR3 nucleotide sequences shared between donor and recipient were removed because their origin could not be assigned. At least 2-fold expansion over unstimulated cells and a minimum CFSE-low frequency of 0.002% (template counts) or 0.001% (read counts) were required for clones to be classified as alloreactive. Clones detected in sequenced pre-transplant spleen, lymph node, or MLR CFSE-low populations of the donor or recipient were defined as mappable. The cumulative frequency of alloreactive clones was calculated as a percentage of all sequences, weighted by copy number. TCRdb took over this immuneACCESS table, retaining in-frame rearrangements with V and J assigned. Such tables are incomplete; in checked studies, under half of the missing clones stem from an unresolved V gene, and the remainder is unexplained. V, J and clone size reflect that table, while D and trimming were determined from the DNA. The sample records 60,000 to 65,000 clones, 85% to 95% of which are singletons. Clones ranked in the top ten supply around 1.7% of the sample.

As for this clone: The specificity of this receptor is unknown. The record has no base qualities; no much larger clone is one base away.

The chain links TRBV27 with TRBJ2-2; a tentative D match to TRBD1 spans 6 bases. The TCR was taken from a human donor who was the organ donor for an intestinal transplant. The starting material was unstimulated CD8+ T cells sorted from spleen or lymph node cells, obtained before transplant. The DNA reads TGTGCCAGCGGGTCATATGGGACACCCGGGGAGCTGTTTTTT. The resulting protein is CASGSYGTPGELFF.